This TCR beta chain is from a study of T-cell reconstitution after alpha-beta-depleted transplantation in children. Overall study findings and caveats: T-cell counts and diversity at one year following transplant were attributed mainly to newly produced T cells. Surviving thymic progenitors and recipient T cells were the source of high TCRbeta diversity at day 60 in some patients.

This clonotype was detected many times. Its antigen is as yet unknown. Preparing the TCRbeta library involved the use of unique molecular identifiers. TCRdb ran MiXCR on the PCR reads and lists one entry per CDR3 protein. There are 200,000 to 300,000 distinct CDR3 sequences in the sample; under 30% occur only once, and 2% to 3% lies in the top ten. The CDR3 is 14 residues long. Germline assignment: CDR1 DFQATT and CDR2 SNEGSKA (reference sequence). V shed 2 bases, J shed 6 bases, and the junction held 7 bases outside the gene matches. The sequencing used PBMCs, collected before TCRalphabeta/CD19-depleted stem cell transplant. This TCR derives from a girl aged 2 to 9 with Fanconi anemia, due to receive a stem cell transplant. The V call is TRBV20-1, the J call TRBJ2-1, with 7 nucleotides matching TRBD2. CDR3: CSARPTGTINEQFF. CDR3 nucleotides: TGCAGTGCTAGACCAACCGGGACTATCAATGAGCAGTTCTTC.